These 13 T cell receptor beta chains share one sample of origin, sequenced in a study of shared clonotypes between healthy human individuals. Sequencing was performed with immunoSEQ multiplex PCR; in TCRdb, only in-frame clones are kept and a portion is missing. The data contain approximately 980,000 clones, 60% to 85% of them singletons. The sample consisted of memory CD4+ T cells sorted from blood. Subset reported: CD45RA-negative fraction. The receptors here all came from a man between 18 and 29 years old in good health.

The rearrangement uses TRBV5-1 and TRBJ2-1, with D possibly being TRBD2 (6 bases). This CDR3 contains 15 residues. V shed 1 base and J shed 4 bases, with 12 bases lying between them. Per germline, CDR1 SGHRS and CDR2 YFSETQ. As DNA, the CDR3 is TGCGCCAGCAGCTTGCAGGCAGGGACTTACAATGAGCAGTTCTTC. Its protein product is CASSLQAGTYNEQFF.

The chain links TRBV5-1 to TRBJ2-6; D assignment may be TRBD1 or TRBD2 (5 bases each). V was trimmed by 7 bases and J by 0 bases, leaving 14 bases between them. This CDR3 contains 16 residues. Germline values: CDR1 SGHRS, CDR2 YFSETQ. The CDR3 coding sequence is TGCGCCAGCTTCCAGGGACCGAGCTCTGGGGCCAACGTCCTGACTTTC. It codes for CASFQGPSSGANVLTF.

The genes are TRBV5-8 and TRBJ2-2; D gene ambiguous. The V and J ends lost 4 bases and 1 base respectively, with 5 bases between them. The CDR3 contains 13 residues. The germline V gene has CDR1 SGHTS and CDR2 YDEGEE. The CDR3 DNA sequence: TGTGCCAGCAGCCTTTGGAACACCGGGGAGCTGTTTTTT. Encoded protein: CASSLWNTGELFF.

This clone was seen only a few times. CDR3 loop: CASSVRGLNTGELFF. The CDR3 nucleotides are TGTGCCAGCAGTGTAAGGGGATTGAACACCGGGGAGCTGTTTTTT. The chain recombines TRBV2 with TRBJ2-2; D is possibly TRBD1 (5 bases). This CDR3 comprises 15 residues. Germline CDR1 is SNHLY and CDR2 is FYNNEI. Trimming removed 4 bases from V and 1 base from J, with 10 bases in between.

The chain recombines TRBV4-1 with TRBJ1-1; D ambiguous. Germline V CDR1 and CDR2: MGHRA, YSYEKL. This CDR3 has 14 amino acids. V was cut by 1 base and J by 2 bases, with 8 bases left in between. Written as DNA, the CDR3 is TGCGCCAGCAGCCAAGGGGCATACAACACTGAAGCTTTCTTT. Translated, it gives CASSQGAYNTEAFF.

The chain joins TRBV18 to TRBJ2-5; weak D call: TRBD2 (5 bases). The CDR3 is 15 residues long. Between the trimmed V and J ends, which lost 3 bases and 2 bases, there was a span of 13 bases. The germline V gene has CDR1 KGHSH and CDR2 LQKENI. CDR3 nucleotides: TGTGCCAGCTCACCCCCGACAAGGAGGCAAGAGACCCAGTACTTC. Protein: CASSPPTRRQETQYF.

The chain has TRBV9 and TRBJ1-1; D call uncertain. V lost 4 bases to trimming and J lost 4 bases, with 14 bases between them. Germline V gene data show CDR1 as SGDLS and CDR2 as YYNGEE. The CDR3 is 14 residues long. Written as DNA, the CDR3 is TGTGCCAGCAGCTCCTCGACCTGGGGCACTGAAGCTTTCTTT. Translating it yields CASSSSTWGTEAFF. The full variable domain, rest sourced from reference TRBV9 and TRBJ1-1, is DSGVTQTPKHLITATGQRVTLRCSPRSGDLSVYWYQQSLDQGLQFLIQYYNGEERAKGNILERFSAQQFPDLHSELNLSSLELGDSALYFCASSSSTWGTEAFFGQGTRLTVV.

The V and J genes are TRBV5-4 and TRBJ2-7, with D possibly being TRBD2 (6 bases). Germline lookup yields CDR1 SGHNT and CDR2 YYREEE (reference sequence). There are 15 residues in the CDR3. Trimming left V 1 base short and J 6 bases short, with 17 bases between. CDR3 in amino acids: CASSLRGGISTEQYF. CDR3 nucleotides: TGTGCCAGCAGCTTGAGGGGAGGAATCTCCACCGAGCAGTACTTC.

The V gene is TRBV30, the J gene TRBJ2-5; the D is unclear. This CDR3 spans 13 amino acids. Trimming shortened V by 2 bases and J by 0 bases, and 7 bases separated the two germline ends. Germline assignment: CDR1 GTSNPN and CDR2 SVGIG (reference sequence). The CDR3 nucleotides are TGTGCCTGGAGTTCCTCGTACCAAGAGACCCAGTACTTC. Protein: CAWSSSYQETQYF. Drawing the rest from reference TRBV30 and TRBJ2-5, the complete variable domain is SQTIHQWPATLVQPVGSPLSLECTVEGTSNPNLYWYRQAAGRGLQLLFYSVGIGQISSEVPQNLSASRPQDRQFILSSKKLLLSDSGFYLCAWSSSYQETQYFGPGTRLLVL.

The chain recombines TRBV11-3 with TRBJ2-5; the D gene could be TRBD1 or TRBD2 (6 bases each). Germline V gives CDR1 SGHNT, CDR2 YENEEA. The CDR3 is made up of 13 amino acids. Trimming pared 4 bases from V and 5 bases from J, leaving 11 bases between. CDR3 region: CASSSRGGETQYF. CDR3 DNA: TGTGCCAGCAGCTCCAGAGGGGGGGAGACCCAGTACTTC.

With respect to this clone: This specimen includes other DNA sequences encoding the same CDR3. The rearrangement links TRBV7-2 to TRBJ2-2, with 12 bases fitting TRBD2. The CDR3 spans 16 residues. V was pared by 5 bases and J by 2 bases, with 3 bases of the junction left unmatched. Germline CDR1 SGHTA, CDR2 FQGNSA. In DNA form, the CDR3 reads TGTGCCAGCAGCCCTGGACTAGCGGGAAACACCGGGGAGCTGTTTTTT. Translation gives CASSPGLAGNTGELFF.

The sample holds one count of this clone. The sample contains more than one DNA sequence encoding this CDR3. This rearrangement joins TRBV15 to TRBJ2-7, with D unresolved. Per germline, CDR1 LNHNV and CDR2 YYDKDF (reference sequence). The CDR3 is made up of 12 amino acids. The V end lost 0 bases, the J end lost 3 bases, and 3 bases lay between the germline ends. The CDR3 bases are TGTGCCACCAGCAGAGATGGCTACGAGCAGTACTTC. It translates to CATSRDGYEQYF.

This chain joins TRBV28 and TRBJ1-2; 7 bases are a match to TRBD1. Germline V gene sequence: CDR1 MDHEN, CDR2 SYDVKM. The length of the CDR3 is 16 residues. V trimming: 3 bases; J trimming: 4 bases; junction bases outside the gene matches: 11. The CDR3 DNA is TGTGCCAGCAGTTTCCTCTCTGGACAGGATGGCTATGGCTACACCTTC. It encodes CASSFLSGQDGYGYTF.